This T cell receptor beta chain is from a study of blood T cell repertoires in COVID-19. Study summary: T cells, B-cell-depleted T cells, or PBMCs supplied cDNA or gDNA.

The CDR3 is 14 amino acids. Germline lookup yields CDR1 WSHSY and CDR2 SAAADI. Trimming took 8 bases from V and 4 from J; bases not matched to a gene: 7. This clone was counted once. Cohort 3 recovery required two negative PCRs, clearance, or symptom resolution. Data came from immunoSEQ multiplex PCR; TCRdb stores just in-frame clones and leaves some out. Among 150,000 to 200,000 clones listed, about 84% were seen once. The sequencing input was PBMCs or T cells enriched from blood (not recorded which). The clonotype comes from a man aged 40-49 years who had recovered from COVID-19. The gene calls are TRBV10-2 and TRBJ2-3; the match to TRBD2 covers 9 bases. In DNA form, the CDR3 reads TGCGCCAGCTCGGTCGGCGGGGGGGCAGATACGCAGTATTTT. Encoded protein: CASSVGGGADTQYF.